This T cell receptor beta chain comes out of a study of blood T cell repertoires in COVID-19. Study details: Samples representing acute and convalescent COVID-19 were sourced from the United States, Italy and Spain. In each case, the material was cDNA or gDNA derived from T cells, B-cell-depleted T cells, or PBMCs.

Measured with immunoSEQ multiplex PCR; TCRdb has only the in-frame clones, and not every one. The repertoire has about 400,000 clones, around 89% of them found once; the top ten carry more than 1%. Looked up from germline, CDR1 is MDHEN and CDR2 is SYDVKM. CDR3 length: 17 amino acids. Trimming removed 2 bases from V and 2 bases from J, with 19 bases in between. The sequencing input was peripheral blood. The receptor comes from a man between 35 and 55 years old with acute or convalescent COVID-19. This chain links TRBV28 with TRBJ2-7; perhaps TRBD1 as D (6 bases). DNA for the CDR3: TGTGCCAGCAGTTTAATATGGGGGCGCCTTTTAACCTACGAGCAGTACTTC. As protein: CASSLIWGRLLTYEQYF.